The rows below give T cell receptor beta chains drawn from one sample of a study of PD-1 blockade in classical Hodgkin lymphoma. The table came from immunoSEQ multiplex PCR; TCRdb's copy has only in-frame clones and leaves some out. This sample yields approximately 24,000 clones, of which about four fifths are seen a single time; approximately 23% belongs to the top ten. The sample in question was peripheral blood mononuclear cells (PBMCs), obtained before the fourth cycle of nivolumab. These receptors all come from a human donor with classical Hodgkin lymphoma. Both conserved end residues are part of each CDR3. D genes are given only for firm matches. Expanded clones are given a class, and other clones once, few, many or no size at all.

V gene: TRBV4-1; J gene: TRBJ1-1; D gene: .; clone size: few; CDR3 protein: CASSQGHLNTEAFF; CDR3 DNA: TGCGCCAGCAGCCAGGGACACTTGAACACTGAAGCTTTCTTT
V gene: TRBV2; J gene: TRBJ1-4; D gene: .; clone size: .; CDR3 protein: CASYGSGAREKLFF; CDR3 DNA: TGTGCTTCTTACGGATCGGGGGCGAGGGAAAAACTGTTTTTT
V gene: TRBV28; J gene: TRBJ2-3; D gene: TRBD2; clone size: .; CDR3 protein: CASSSPQRESKYF; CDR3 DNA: TGTGCCAGCAGTTCCCCTCAGCGGGAGAGCAAGTATTTT
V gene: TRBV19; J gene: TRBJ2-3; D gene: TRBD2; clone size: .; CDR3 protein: CASSPWSSGSADTQYF; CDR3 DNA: TGTGCCAGTAGTCCTTGGAGTAGCGGGAGTGCAGATACGCAGTATTTT
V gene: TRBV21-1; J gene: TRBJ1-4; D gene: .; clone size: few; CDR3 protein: CASSKWPQVKEKLFF; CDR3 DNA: TGTGCCAGCAGCAAATGGCCTCAGGTTAAAGAAAAACTGTTTTTT
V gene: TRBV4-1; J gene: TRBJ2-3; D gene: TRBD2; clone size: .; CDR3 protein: CASSPFGLAGASTDTQYF; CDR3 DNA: TGCGCCAGCAGCCCCTTCGGACTAGCGGGGGCCAGCACAGATACGCAGTATTTT
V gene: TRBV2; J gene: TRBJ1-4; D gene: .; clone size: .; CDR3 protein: CASQQGSATNEKLFF; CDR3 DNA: TGTGCCAGTCAGCAGGGCTCTGCAACTAATGAAAAACTGTTTTTT
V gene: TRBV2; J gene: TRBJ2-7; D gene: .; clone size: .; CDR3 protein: CASTDSTYEQYF; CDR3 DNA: TGTGCCAGTACCGACTCCACATACGAGCAGTACTTC
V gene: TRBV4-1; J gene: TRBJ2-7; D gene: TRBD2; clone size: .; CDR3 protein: CASSQVLAGGKDYEQYF; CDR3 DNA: TGCGCCAGCAGCCAAGTTCTAGCGGGGGGGAAAGACTACGAGCAGTACTTC
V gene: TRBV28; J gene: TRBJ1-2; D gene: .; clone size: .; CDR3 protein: CASSAPGLSPIIGYTF; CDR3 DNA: TGTGCCAGCAGTGCACCAGGGCTAAGCCCGATTATTGGCTACACCTTC
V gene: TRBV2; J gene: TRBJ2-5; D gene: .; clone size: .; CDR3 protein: CASSTHGPETQYF; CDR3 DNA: TGTGCCAGCTCTACACACGGTCCGGAGACCCAGTACTTC
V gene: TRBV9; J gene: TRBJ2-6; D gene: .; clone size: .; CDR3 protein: CASSVAGADLLSGANVLTF; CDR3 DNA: TGTGCCAGCAGCGTAGCTGGGGCAGACCTGCTCTCTGGGGCCAACGTCCTGACTTTC
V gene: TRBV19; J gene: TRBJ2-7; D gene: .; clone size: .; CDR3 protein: CASSISDGYEQYF; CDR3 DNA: TGTGCCAGTAGTATCAGCGATGGCTACGAGCAGTACTTC
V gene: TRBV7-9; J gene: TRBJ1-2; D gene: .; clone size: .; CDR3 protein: CASSLDRADTLNYGYTF; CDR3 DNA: TGTGCCAGCAGCTTAGATCGGGCCGATACTCTTAACTATGGCTACACCTTC
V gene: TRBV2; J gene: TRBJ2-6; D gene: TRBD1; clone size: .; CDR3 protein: CASSEDRGAGANVLTF; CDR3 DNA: TGTGCCAGCAGTGAAGACAGGGGTGCTGGGGCCAACGTCCTGACTTTC
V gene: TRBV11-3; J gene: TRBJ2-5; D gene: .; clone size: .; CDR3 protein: CASSSGHQGRHGETQYF; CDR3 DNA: TGTGCCAGCAGCTCGGGACACCAGGGTCGGCACGGAGAGACCCAGTACTTC
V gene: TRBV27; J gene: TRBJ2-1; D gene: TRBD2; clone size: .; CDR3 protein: CASSLLREVVDEQFF; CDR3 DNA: TGTGCCAGCAGTTTACTACGGGAGGTTGTCGATGAGCAGTTCTTC
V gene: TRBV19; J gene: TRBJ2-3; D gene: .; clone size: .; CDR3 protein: CASRLGRGGSDTQYF; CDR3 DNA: TGTGCCAGTAGGCTGGGGCGGGGCGGATCAGATACGCAGTATTTT
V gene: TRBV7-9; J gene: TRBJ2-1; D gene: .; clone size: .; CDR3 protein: CASREGFSSYNEQFF; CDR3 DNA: TGTGCCAGCAGGGAGGGGTTCAGCTCCTACAATGAGCAGTTCTTC
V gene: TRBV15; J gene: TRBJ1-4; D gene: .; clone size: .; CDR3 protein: CATSRDAAGRNEKLFF; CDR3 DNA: TGTGCCACCAGCAGAGATGCAGCCGGAAGAAATGAAAAACTGTTTTTT
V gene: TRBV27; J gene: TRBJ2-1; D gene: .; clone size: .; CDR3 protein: CASSSPTLRVSYNEQFF; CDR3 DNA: TGTGCCAGCAGTTCCCCAACCCTCAGGGTCTCCTACAATGAGCAGTTCTTC
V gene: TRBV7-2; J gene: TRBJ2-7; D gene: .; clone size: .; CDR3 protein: CASSLFRDTDYEQYF; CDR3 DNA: TGTGCCAGCAGCTTGTTCCGGGACACTGACTACGAGCAGTACTTC
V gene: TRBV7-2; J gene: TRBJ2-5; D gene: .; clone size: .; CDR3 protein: CASSLSSETQYF; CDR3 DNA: TGTGCCAGCAGCTTGTCCTCGGAGACCCAGTACTTC
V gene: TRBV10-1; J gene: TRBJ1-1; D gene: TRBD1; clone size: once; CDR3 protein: CASSGGQPGGEAFF; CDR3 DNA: TGCGCCAGCAGTGGGGGACAGCCGGGCGGTGAAGCTTTCTTT
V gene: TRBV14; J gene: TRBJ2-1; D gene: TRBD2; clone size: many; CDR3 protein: CASNQVAGDNEQFF; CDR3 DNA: TGTGCCAGCAACCAGGTAGCGGGGGACAATGAGCAGTTCTTC
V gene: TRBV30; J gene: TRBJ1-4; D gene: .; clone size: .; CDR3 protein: CAWSVRGAEKLFF; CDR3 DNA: TGTGCCTGGAGTGTACGGGGGGCTGAAAAACTGTTTTTT
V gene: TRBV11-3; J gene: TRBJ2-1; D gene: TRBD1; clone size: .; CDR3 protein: CASGRDSNYEQFF; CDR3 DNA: TGTGCCAGCGGCCGGGACAGTAACTATGAGCAGTTCTTC
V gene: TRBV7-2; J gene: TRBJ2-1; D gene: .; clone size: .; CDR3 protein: CASSQVRSSYNEQFF; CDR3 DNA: TGTGCCAGCAGCCAGGTCCGATCGTCCTACAATGAGCAGTTCTTC
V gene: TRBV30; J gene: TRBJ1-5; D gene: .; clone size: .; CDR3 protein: CAWSPISNQPQHF; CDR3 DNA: TGTGCCTGGAGTCCCATTAGCAATCAGCCCCAGCATTTT
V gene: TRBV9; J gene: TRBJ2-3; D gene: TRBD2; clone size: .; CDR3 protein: CASSGLAGGITDTQYF; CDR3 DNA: TGTGCCAGCAGCGGATTAGCGGGGGGAATCACAGATACGCAGTATTTT
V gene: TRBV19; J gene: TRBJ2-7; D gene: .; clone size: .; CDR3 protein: CASSRTSREEQYF; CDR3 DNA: TGTGCCAGTTCCCGGACCAGCCGGGAGGAGCAGTACTTC
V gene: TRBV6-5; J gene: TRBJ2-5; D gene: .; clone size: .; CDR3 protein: CASSYSAFIGRETQYF; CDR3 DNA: TGTGCCAGCAGTTACTCCGCTTTTATTGGGAGGGAGACCCAGTACTTC
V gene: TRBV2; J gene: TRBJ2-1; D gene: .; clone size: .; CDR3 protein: CASSGEPHNEQFF; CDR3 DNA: TGTGCCAGCAGTGGGGAGCCCCACAATGAGCAGTTCTTC
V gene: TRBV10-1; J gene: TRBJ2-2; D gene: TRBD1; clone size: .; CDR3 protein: CASSTGQGLGGELFF; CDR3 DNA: TGCGCCAGCAGCACCGGACAGGGGCTGGGCGGGGAGCTGTTTTTT
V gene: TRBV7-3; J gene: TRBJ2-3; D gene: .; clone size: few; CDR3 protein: CASGRAPADTQYF; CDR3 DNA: TGTGCCAGCGGCAGGGCGCCTGCAGATACGCAGTATTTT
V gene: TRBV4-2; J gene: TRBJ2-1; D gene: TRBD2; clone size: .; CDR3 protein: CASSPRTSGYNEQFF; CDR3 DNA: TGTGCCAGCAGCCCGAGGACTAGCGGTTACAATGAGCAGTTCTTC
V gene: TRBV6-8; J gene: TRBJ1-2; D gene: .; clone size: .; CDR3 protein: CASSGRSRKTYGYTF; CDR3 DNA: TGTGCCAGCAGTGGCAGGTCAAGAAAGACCTATGGCTACACCTTC
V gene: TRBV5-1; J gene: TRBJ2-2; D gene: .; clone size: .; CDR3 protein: CASSLSGDTGELFF; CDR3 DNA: TGCGCCAGCAGCTTGTCTGGGGACACCGGGGAGCTGTTTTTT
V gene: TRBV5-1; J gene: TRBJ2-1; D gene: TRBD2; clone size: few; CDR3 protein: CASSSRLAGASNDEQFF; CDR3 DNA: TGCGCCAGCAGCTCCAGACTAGCGGGAGCTTCGAACGATGAGCAGTTCTTC
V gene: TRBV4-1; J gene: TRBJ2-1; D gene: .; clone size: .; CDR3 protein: CASSQEQYNEQFF; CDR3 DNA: TGCGCCAGCAGCCAAGAGCAGTACAATGAGCAGTTCTTC
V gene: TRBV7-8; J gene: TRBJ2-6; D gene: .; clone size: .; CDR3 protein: CASSLIQGSSGANVLTF; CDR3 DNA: TGTGCCAGCAGCTTAATTCAGGGGAGCTCTGGGGCCAACGTCCTGACTTTC
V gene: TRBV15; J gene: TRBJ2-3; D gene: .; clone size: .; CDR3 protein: CATSRDGRASTDTQYF; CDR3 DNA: TGTGCCACCAGCAGAGATGGACGGGCGAGCACAGATACGCAGTATTTT
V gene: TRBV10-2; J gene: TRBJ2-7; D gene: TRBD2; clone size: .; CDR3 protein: CASIPASGGSYEQYF; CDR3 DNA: TGCGCCAGCATCCCGGCTAGCGGGGGATCTTACGAGCAGTACTTC
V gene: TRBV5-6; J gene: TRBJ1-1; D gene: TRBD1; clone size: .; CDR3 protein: CASSATGVRTEAFF; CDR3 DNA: TGTGCCAGCAGCGCGACAGGGGTGAGGACTGAAGCTTTCTTT
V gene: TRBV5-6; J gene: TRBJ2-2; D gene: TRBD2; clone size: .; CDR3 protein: CASSLAGTSTGELFF; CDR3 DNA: TGTGCCAGCAGCTTGGCCGGGACTAGCACCGGGGAGCTGTTTTTT
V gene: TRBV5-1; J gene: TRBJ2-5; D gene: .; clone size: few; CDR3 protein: CASSNPPPANQETQYF; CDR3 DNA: TGCGCCAGCAGTAACCCCCCCCCAGCAAACCAAGAGACCCAGTACTTC
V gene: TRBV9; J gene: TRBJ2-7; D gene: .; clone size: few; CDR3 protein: CASSPGSYEQYF; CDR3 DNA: TGTGCCAGCAGCCCAGGCTCCTACGAGCAGTACTTC
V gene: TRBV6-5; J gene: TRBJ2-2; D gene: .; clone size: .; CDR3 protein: CASSYSGQGGPGELFF; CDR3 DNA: TGTGCCAGCAGTTACTCCGGGCAGGGTGGACCCGGGGAGCTGTTTTTT
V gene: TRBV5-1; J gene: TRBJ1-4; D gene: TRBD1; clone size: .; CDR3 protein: CASSLEGQGTNEKLFF; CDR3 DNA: TGCGCCAGCAGCTTGGAGGGACAGGGAACTAATGAAAAACTGTTTTTT
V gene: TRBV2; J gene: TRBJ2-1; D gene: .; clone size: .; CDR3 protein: CASSLDGLSSSYNEQFF; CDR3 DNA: TGTGCCAGCAGTTTAGACGGACTATCTAGCTCCTACAATGAGCAGTTCTTC
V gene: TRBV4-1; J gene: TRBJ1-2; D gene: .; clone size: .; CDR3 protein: CASSQEHRTLYGYTF; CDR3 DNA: TGCGCCAGCAGCCAAGAACACAGGACGCTCTATGGCTACACCTTC
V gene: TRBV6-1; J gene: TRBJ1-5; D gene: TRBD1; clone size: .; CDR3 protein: CASLDRGDQPQHF; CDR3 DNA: TGTGCCAGCCTTGACAGGGGGGATCAGCCCCAGCATTTT
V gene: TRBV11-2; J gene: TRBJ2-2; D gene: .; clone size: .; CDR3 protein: CASSLLFPGELFF; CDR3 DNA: TGTGCCAGCAGCCTGCTCTTCCCCGGGGAGCTGTTTTTT
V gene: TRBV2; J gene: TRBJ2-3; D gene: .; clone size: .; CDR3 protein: CASSEKFSTDTQYF; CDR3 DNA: TGTGCCAGCAGTGAAAAGTTTAGCACAGATACGCAGTATTTT
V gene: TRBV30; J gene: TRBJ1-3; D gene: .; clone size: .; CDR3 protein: CAWRDTGSGNTIYF; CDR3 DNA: TGTGCCTGGAGGGACACAGGGTCTGGAAACACCATATATTTT